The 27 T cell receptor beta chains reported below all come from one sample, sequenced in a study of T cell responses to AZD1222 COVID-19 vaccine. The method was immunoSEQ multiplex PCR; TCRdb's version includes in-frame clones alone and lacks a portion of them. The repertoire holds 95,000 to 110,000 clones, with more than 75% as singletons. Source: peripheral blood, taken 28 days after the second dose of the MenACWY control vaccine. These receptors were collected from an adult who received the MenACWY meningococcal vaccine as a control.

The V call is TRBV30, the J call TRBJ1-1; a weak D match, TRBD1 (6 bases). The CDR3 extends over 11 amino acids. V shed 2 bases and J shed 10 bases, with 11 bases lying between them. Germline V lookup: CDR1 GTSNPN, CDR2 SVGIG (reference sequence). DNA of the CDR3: TGTGCCTGGAGTTTCGGGGGGCGAGCTTTCTTT. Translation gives CAWSFGGRAFF.

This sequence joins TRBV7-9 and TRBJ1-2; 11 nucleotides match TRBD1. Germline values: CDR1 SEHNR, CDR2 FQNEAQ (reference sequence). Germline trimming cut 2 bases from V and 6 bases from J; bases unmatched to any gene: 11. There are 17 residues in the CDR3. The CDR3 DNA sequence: TGTGCCAGCAGCTTATTCAGGACAGGGGGCGGTTCAGATGGCTACACCTTC. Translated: CASSLFRTGGGSDGYTF.

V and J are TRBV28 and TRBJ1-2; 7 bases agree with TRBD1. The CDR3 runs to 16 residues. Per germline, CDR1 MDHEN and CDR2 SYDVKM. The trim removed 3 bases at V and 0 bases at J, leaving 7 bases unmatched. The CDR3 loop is CASSLAGGAANYGYTF. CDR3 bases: TGTGCCAGCAGTTTGGCAGGGGGGGCCGCTAACTATGGCTACACCTTC.

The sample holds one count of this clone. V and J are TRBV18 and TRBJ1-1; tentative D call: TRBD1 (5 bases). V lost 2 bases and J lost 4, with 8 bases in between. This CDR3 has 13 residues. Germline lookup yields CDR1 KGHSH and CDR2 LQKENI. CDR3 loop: CASSPIGATEAFF. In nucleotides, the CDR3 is TGTGCCAGCTCACCAATCGGGGCCACTGAAGCTTTCTTT.

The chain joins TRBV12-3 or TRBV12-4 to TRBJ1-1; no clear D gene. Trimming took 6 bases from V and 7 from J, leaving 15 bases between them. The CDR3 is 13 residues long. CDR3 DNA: TGTGCCAGCAGAATCGAAACGGGGTTTGAAGCTTTCTTT. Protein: CASRIETGFEAFF.

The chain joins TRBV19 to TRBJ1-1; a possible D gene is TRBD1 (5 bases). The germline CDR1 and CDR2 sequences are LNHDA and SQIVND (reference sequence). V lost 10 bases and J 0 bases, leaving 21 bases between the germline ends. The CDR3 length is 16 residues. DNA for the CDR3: TGTGCCACGTACCCTTCCGGGGGAAACATGAACACTGAAGCTTTCTTT. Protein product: CATYPSGGNMNTEAFF.

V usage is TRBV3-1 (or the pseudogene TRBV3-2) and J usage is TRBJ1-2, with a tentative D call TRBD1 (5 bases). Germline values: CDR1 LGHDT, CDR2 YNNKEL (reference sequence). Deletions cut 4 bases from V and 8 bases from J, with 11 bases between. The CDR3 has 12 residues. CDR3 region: CASSPGLRGYTF. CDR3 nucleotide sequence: TGTGCCAGCAGCCCAGGGTTAAGAGGCTACACCTTC.

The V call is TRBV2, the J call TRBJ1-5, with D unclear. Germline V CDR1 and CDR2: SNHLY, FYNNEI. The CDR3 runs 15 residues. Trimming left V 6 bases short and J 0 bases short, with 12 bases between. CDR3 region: CASRRAEVSNQPQHF. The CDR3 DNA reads TGTGCCAGCAGGAGGGCGGAAGTTAGCAATCAGCCCCAGCATTTT.

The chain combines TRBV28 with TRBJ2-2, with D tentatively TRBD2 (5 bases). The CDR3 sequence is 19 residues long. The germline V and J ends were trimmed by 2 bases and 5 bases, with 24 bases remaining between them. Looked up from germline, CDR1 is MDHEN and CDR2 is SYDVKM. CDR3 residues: CASSLKGHGVSPLTGELFF. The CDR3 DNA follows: TGTGCCAGCAGTTTAAAAGGCCACGGGGTCTCACCTTTGACCGGGGAGCTGTTTTTT.

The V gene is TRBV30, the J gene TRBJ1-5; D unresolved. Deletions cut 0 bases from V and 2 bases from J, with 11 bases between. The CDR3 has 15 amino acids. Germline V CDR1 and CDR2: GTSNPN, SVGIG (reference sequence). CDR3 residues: CAWSVTVGGNQPQHF. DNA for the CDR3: TGTGCCTGGAGTGTAACCGTTGGAGGCAATCAGCCCCAGCATTTT.

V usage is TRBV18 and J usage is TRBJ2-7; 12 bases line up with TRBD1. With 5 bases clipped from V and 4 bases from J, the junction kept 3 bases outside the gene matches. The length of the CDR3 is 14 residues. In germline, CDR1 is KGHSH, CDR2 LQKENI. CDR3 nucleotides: TGTGCCAGCTCAAGGGACAGGGGGCTGTACGAGCAGTACTTC. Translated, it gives CASSRDRGLYEQYF.

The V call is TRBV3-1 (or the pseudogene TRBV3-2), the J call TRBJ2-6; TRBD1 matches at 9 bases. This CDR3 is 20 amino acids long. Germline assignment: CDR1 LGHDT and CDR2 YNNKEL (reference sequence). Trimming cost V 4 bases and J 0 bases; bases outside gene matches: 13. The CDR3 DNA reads TGTGCCAGCAGCCGCAGACAGGGGGTACGGGTCTCCTCTGGGGCCAACGTCCTGACTTTC. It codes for CASSRRQGVRVSSGANVLTF.

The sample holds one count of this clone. The CDR3 here is CASSLQGKGDEQYF. CDR3 coding DNA: TGTGCCAGCAGCTTGCAGGGGAAGGGGGACGAGCAGTACTTC. The chain links TRBV11-3 to TRBJ2-7; tentatively, D is TRBD1 (6 bases). Germline V gives CDR1 SGHNT, CDR2 YENEEA. The CDR3 runs 14 residues. V dropped 3 bases and J dropped 5 bases, with 14 bases sitting between them.

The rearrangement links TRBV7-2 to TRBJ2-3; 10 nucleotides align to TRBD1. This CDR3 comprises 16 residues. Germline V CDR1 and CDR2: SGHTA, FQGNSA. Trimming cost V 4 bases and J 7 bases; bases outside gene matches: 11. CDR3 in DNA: TGTGCCAGCAGCTCCCGGACAGGGGGGCTCCATAATACGCAGTATTTT. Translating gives CASSSRTGGLHNTQYF.

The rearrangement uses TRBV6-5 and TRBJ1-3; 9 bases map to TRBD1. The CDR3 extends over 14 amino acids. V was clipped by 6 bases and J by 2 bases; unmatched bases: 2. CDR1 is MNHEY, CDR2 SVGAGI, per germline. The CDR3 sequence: CASRRQGAGNTIYF. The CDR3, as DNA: TGTGCCAGCAGGAGACAGGGGGCTGGAAACACCATATATTTT.

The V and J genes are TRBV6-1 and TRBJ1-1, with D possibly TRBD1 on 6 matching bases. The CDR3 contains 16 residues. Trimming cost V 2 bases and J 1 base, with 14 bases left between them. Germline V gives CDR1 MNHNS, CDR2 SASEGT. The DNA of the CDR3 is TGTGCCAGCAGTGAATATGGGGGGCTCGGGAACACTGAAGCTTTCTTT. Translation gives CASSEYGGLGNTEAFF.

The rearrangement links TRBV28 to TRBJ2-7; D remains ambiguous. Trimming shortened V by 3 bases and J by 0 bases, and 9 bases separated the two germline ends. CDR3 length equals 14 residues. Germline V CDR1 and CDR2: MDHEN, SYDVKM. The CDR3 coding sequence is TGTGCCAGCAGTTTGATTGCCAGCTCCTACGAGCAGTACTTC. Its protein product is CASSLIASSYEQYF.

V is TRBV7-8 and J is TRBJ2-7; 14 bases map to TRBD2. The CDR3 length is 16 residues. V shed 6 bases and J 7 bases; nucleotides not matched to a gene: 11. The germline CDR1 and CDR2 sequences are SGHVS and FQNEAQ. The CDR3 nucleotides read TGTGCCAGCAGTTCCGGACTAGCGGGGGGCGTGGGGGAGCAGTACTTC. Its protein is CASSSGLAGGVGEQYF.

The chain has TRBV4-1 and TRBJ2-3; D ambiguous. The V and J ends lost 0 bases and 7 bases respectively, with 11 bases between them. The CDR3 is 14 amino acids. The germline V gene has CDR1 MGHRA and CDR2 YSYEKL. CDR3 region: CASSQDPAMNTQYF. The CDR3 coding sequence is TGCGCCAGCAGCCAAGATCCGGCCATGAATACGCAGTATTTT.

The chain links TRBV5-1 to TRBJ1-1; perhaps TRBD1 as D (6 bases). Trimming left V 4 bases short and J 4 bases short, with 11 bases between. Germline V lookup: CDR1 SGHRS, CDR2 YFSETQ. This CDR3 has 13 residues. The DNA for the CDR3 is TGCGCCAGCAGCCAGGGGTTAGTCACTGAAGCTTTCTTT. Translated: CASSQGLVTEAFF.

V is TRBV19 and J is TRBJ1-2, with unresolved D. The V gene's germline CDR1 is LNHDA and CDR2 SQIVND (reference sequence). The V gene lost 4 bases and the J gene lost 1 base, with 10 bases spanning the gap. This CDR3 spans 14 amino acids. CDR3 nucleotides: TGTGCCAGTAGTAGAAACAGTGTTAACTATGGCTACACCTTC. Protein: CASSRNSVNYGYTF.

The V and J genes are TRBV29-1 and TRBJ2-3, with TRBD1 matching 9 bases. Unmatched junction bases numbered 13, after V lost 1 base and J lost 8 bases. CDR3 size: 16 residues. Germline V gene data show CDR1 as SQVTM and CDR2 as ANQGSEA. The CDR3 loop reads CSVEGRGTGSPGTQYF. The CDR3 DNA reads TGCAGCGTTGAAGGTCGTGGGACAGGGAGTCCCGGTACGCAGTATTTT.

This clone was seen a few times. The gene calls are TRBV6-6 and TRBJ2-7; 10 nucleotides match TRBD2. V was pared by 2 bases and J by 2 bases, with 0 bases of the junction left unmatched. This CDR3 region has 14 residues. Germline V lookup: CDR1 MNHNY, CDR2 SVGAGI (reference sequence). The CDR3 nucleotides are TGTGCCAGCAGTTACGGGACTAGCGCCTACGAGCAGTACTTC. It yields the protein CASSYGTSAYEQYF.

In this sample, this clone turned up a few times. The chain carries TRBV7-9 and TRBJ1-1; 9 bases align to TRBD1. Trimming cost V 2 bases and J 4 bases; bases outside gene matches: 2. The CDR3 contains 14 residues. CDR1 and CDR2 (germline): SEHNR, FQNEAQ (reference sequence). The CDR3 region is CASSLLGQGTEAFF. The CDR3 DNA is TGTGCCAGCAGCTTATTGGGACAGGGCACTGAAGCTTTCTTT.

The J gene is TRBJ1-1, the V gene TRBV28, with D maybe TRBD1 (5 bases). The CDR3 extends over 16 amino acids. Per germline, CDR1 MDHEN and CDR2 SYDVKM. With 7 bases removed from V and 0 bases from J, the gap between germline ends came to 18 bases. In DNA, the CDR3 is TGTGCCAGCACCGGAAACCCCCGGGACTTGAACACTGAAGCTTTCTTT. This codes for CASTGNPRDLNTEAFF.

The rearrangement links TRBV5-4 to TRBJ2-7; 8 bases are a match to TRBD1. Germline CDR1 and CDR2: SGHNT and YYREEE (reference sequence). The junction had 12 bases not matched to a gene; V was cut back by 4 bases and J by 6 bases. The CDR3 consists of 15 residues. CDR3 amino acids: CASSKRQGLASEQYF. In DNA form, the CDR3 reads TGTGCCAGCAGCAAACGACAGGGGTTGGCGAGCGAGCAGTACTTC.

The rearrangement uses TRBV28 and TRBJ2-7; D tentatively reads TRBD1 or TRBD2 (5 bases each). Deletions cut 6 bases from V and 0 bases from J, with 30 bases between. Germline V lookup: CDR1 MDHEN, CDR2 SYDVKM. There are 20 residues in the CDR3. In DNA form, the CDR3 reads TGTGCCAGCAGCACGAAATGGGACCTACTGGTTTATGGTGACTCCTACGAGCAGTACTTC. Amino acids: CASSTKWDLLVYGDSYEQYF.